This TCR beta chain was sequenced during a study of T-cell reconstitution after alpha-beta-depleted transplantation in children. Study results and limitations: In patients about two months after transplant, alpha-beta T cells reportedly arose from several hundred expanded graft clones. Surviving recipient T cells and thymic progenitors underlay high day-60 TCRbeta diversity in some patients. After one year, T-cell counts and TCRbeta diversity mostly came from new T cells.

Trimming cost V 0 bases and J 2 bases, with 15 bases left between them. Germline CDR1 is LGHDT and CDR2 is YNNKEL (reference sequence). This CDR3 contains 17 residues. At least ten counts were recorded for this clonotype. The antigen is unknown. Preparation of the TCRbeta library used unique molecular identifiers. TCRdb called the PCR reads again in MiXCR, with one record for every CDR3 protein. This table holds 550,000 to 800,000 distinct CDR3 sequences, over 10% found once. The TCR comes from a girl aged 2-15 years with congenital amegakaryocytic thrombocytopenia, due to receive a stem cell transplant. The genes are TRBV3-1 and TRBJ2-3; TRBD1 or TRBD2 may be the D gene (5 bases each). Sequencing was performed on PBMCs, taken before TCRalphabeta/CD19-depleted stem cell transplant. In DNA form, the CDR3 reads TGTGCCAGCAGCCAAGATTCTGGGACGTATACCACAGATACGCAGTATTTT. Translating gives CASSQDSGTYTTDTQYF.